The 25 T cell receptor beta chains below come from one sample, sequenced in a study of T cell responses to AZD1222 COVID-19 vaccine. Sequenced by immunoSEQ multiplex PCR; TCRdb stores in-frame clones only, minus some. The sample shows some 150,000 clones, approximately 86% of them seen only once. The sequenced sample was peripheral blood, obtained after recovery from COVID-19. The receptors stem from an adult who had recovered from COVID-19.

As concerns this clone: Within the sample, other DNA sequences also encode this same CDR3. This chain connects TRBV4-3 to TRBJ2-2; D could derive from TRBD1 or TRBD2 (5 bases each). Trimming shortened V by 3 bases and J by 5 bases, and 10 bases separated the two germline ends. Germline lookup yields CDR1 LGHNA and CDR2 YSLEER. The CDR3 is 14 amino acids. The CDR3 reads CASSQGTTTGELFF. DNA of the CDR3: TGCGCCAGCAGCCAGGGGACCACTACCGGGGAGCTGTTTTTT.

The V call is TRBV12-5, the J call TRBJ2-2, with D possibly being TRBD1 (6 bases). CDR3 length: 16 residues. In germline, CDR1 is LGHNT, CDR2 FRNRAP. The V end was cut by 4 bases, the J end by 7 bases, with 19 bases between. The CDR3 spells CASGSPQGRRVGELFF. The CDR3 DNA sequence: TGTGCTAGTGGTTCCCCCCAGGGGCGCAGGGTCGGGGAGCTGTTTTTT.

As DNA, the CDR3 is TGTGCCAGCAGCTTAGTAGACAGGGGGAGAGGCTACACCTTC. Amino acids: CASSLVDRGRGYTF. J is TRBJ1-2 and V is TRBV7-9, with TRBD1 matching 9 bases. The CDR3 covers 14 residues. From germline, CDR1 is SEHNR and CDR2 FQNEAQ (reference sequence). The V segment lost 1 base and the J segment 8 bases; nucleotides outside the gene matches: 5.

The chain employs TRBV15 and TRBJ1-5; 8 bases line up with TRBD1. The length of the CDR3 is 14 residues. In germline, CDR1 is LNHNV, CDR2 YYDKDF (reference sequence). V was pared by 6 bases and J by 7 bases, with 8 bases of the junction left unmatched. CDR3 nucleotide sequence: TGTGCCACCAGTATAGTAACAGGGGGACAGCCCCAGCATTTT. Translated: CATSIVTGGQPQHF.

The chain is built from TRBV9 and TRBJ1-5, with D hard to call. Germline V lookup: CDR1 SGDLS, CDR2 YYNGEE. This CDR3 region has 15 residues. V lost 3 bases to trimming and J lost 0 bases, with 10 bases between them. The CDR3 DNA reads as TGTGCCAGCAGCGAGGAGGTGTATAGCAATCAGCCCCAGCATTTT. Its protein is CASSEEVYSNQPQHF.

The chain carries TRBV27 and TRBJ1-2, with a weak D call TRBD1 (6 bases). CDR1 MNHEY and CDR2 SMNVEV come from the germline V gene (reference sequence). The CDR3 is 13 residues long. V dropped 6 bases and J dropped 2 bases, with 10 bases sitting between them. The CDR3 spells CASSMGGNYGYTF. CDR3 nucleotides: TGTGCCAGCAGCATGGGGGGCAACTATGGCTACACCTTC.

The chain employs TRBV6-5 and TRBJ2-5, with 8 bases aligning to TRBD1. Trimming at V came to 6 bases and at J to 5 bases, leaving 11 bases not matched to a gene. Germline CDR1 is MNHEY and CDR2 is SVGAGI. The CDR3 contains 15 residues. CDR3: CASRDGTGLGETQYF. DNA for the CDR3: TGTGCCAGCAGGGATGGGACAGGTCTGGGGGAGACCCAGTACTTC.

The chain links TRBV10-2 to TRBJ1-4, with D maybe TRBD1 (5 bases). V gave up 6 bases and J gave up 4 bases, with 12 bases separating them. CDR1 WSHSY and CDR2 SAAADI come from the germline V gene. The CDR3 consists of 14 residues. The CDR3 reads CASRGGVINEKLFF. CDR3 nucleotides: TGCGCCAGCAGGGGAGGGGTGATTAATGAAAAACTGTTTTTT.

This chain joins TRBV7-2 and TRBJ2-5, with TRBD2 as a possible D gene (7 bases). Germline CDR1 and CDR2: SGHTA and FQGNSA. V was cut by 1 base and J by 4 bases, with 10 bases left in between. CDR3 length: 14 residues. This CDR3 is CASSLGGGTETQYF. CDR3 DNA: TGTGCCAGCAGCTTAGGGGGGGGCACAGAGACCCAGTACTTC.

The chain recombines TRBV4-3 with TRBJ2-7; 8 bases map to TRBD1. V dropped 2 bases and J dropped 2; count of bases not matched to a gene: 8. The CDR3 covers 16 residues. Germline CDR1 reads LGHNA; CDR2 reads YSLEER. This chain's CDR3 is CASSQIGTGETYEQYF. DNA for the CDR3: TGCGCCAGCAGCCAAATTGGGACAGGCGAAACCTACGAGCAGTACTTC.

The rearrangement uses TRBV6-1 and TRBJ2-7, with 8 positions matching TRBD1. J was trimmed by 4 bases and V by 0 bases; bases with no gene match: 5. CDR1 and CDR2 from the germline V gene are MNHNS and SASEGT. This CDR3 has 15 amino acids. The CDR3 protein is CASSEAWTGQYEQYF. The CDR3 DNA follows: TGTGCCAGCAGTGAAGCGTGGACAGGGCAATACGAGCAGTACTTC.

The chain is built from TRBV7-2 and TRBJ2-7, with a weak D call TRBD2 (5 bases). Between the trimmed V and J ends, which lost 4 bases and 7 bases, there was a span of 14 bases. From germline, CDR1 is SGHTA and CDR2 FQGNSA. CDR3 size: 13 residues. CDR3 coding DNA: TGTGCCAGCAGCTATACGGGATCGGGTGAGCAGTACTTC. Residues: CASSYTGSGEQYF.

This clone was seen a single time. The J gene is TRBJ1-5, the V gene TRBV29-1; D is perhaps TRBD1 (5 bases). Germline lookup yields CDR1 SQVTM and CDR2 ANQGSEA. Deletions cut 5 bases from V and 3 bases from J, with 14 bases between. There are 14 residues in the CDR3. The CDR3 bases are TGCAGCGTTAGAGCAGGGCAAAACAATCAGCCCCAGCATTTT. It yields the protein CSVRAGQNNQPQHF. Full variable domain (rest looked up from reference TRBV29-1 and TRBJ1-5): SAVISQKPSRDICQRGTSLTIQCQVDSQVTMMFWYRQQPGQSLTLIATANQGSEATYESGFVIDKFPISRPNLTFSTLTVSNMSPEDSSIYLCSVRAGQNNQPQHFGDGTRLSIL.

The genes are TRBV7-9 and TRBJ1-4, with TRBD1 matching over 8 bases. V was clipped by 4 bases and J by 4 bases; unmatched bases: 2. This CDR3 has 14 amino acids. CDR1 and CDR2 from the germline V gene are SEHNR and FQNEAQ (reference sequence). The CDR3 reads CASSYRGINEKLFF. CDR3 nucleotide sequence: TGTGCCAGCAGCTACAGGGGGATTAATGAAAAACTGTTTTTT.

The chain links TRBV28 to TRBJ1-4, with TRBD1 as a possible D gene (6 bases). Trimming pared 6 bases from V and 7 bases from J, leaving 15 bases between. The germline V gene has CDR1 MDHEN and CDR2 SYDVKM. The CDR3 consists of 14 residues. CDR3 amino acids: CASRSEGGAEKLFF. The CDR3 coding sequence is TGTGCCAGCAGGTCGGAAGGGGGAGCTGAAAAACTGTTTTTT.

This chain links TRBV3-1 (or the pseudogene TRBV3-2) with TRBJ1-5, with D unclear. This CDR3 is built from 16 residues. The V gene lost 2 bases and the J gene lost 0 bases, with 11 bases spanning the gap. CDR1 is LGHDT and CDR2 is YNNKEL in the germline V gene (reference sequence). The CDR3 region is CASSQIKVYSNQPQHF. The CDR3 DNA reads TGTGCCAGCAGCCAAATTAAAGTCTATAGCAATCAGCCCCAGCATTTT.

This clone was counted between two and nine times. CDR3 region: CASSLFVAEKLFF. CDR3 DNA: TGTGCCAGCAGTTTATTTGTGGCAGAAAAACTGTTTTTT. The chain joins TRBV28 to TRBJ1-4; D gene ambiguous. V was cut by 1 base and J by 8 bases, with 8 bases left in between. The CDR3 totals 13 residues. The V gene's germline CDR1 is MDHEN and CDR2 SYDVKM.

The chain recombines TRBV6-6 with TRBJ2-1; maybe TRBD2 (7 bases). The CDR3 sequence is 17 residues long. The V end lost 5 bases, the J end lost 1 base, and 18 bases lay between the germline ends. Germline V CDR1 and CDR2: MNHNY, SVGAGI (reference sequence). This CDR3 is CASSRGGAPLSYNEQFF. The CDR3 nucleotides are TGTGCCAGCAGTCGAGGGGGGGCCCCCCTTTCCTACAATGAGCAGTTCTTC.

This clone was detected only once. CDR3 sequence: CASSSGTAGSPLHF. The DNA for the CDR3 is TGTGCCAGCAGTTCGGGGACAGCTGGTTCACCCCTCCACTTT. The chain is built from TRBV28 and TRBJ1-6; 7 positions agree with TRBD1. V was pared by 4 bases and J by 9 bases, with 6 bases of the junction left unmatched. CDR3 length: 14 amino acids. The germline V gene has CDR1 MDHEN and CDR2 SYDVKM.

The V gene is TRBV29-1, the J gene TRBJ2-7, with 8 bases identical to TRBD2. The germline gives CDR1 SQVTM, CDR2 ANQGSEA. With V trimmed by 6 bases and J by 5 bases, 9 bases remained unmatched. The CDR3 runs to 13 residues. The CDR3 loop is CSVVSGKGDEQYF. The CDR3 DNA is TGCAGCGTGGTTAGCGGGAAGGGAGACGAGCAGTACTTC.

The rearrangement uses TRBV3-1 (or the pseudogene TRBV3-2) and TRBJ1-5; 8 positions match TRBD1. This CDR3 has 14 residues. Losses at the gene ends were 4 bases for V and 8 bases for J; bases not matched to a gene: 7. CDR1 and CDR2 (germline): LGHDT, YNNKEL (reference sequence). CDR3: CASSPWTGRKPQHF. The CDR3 DNA is TGTGCCAGCAGCCCCTGGACAGGGAGGAAGCCCCAGCATTTT.

J is TRBJ2-1 and V is TRBV11-3, with no clear D. The CDR3 contains 15 residues. V was cut by 5 bases and J by 1 base, with 12 bases left in between. Germline loops: CDR1 SGHNT, CDR2 YENEEA. For the CDR3, the DNA is TGTGCCAGCAGCCCAGCCGAGCGTTCCTACAATGAGCAGTTCTTC. Translation gives CASSPAERSYNEQFF.

V usage is TRBV11-3 and J usage is TRBJ2-7; the match to TRBD2 covers 8 bases. V shed 1 base, J shed 6 bases, and the junction held 5 bases outside the gene matches. CDR3 length equals 14 residues. In germline, CDR1 is SGHNT, CDR2 YENEEA. CDR3 nucleotide sequence: TGTGCCAGCAGCTTAGGGGGACTAGTATCCGAGCAGTACTTC. It is translated as CASSLGGLVSEQYF.

The V and J genes are TRBV10-3 and TRBJ2-7; D remains ambiguous. Germline CDR1 and CDR2: ENHRY and SYGVKD. CDR3 length: 11 residues. The V gene lost 4 bases and the J gene lost 7 bases, with 8 bases spanning the gap. The CDR3 DNA reads as TGTGCCATCAGTGGAGGAGTAGAGCAGTACTTC. This translates into CAISGGVEQYF.

The rearrangement links TRBV9 to TRBJ1-6; D gene ambiguous. The V gene lost 0 bases and the J gene lost 7 bases, with 11 bases spanning the gap. Germline values: CDR1 SGDLS, CDR2 YYNGEE. The CDR3 is made up of 15 amino acids. This CDR3 is CASSVDGVPNSPLHF. The CDR3 nucleotides read TGTGCCAGCAGCGTAGACGGGGTACCGAATTCACCCCTCCACTTT.